This TCR beta chain was sequenced during a study of CD4 T cells in relation to SARS-CoV-2 and coronaviruses. On the study more broadly: The restricting HLA molecule for shared crossreactive spike epitopes was mapped. Overall study findings and caveats: Crossreactive clones expanded significantly less to SARS-CoV-2 than monoreactive clones. No donor gave both pre-pandemic and post-infection samples.

The data were produced by immunoSEQ multiplex PCR, yet TCRdb's version contains in-frame clones alone and is incomplete. The table records about 59,000 clones, roughly 85% of them present only once. CDR1 and CDR2 from the germline V gene are KGHSH and LQKENI. The CDR3 has 17 residues. Trimming removed 0 bases from V and 7 bases from J, with 19 bases in between. With respect to this clone: The target antigen is unknown.

Before the COVID-19 pandemic, during about 2010-2019, CD4+ T cells were taken from unexposed donors. CD4 enrichment then naive enrichment separated naive from memory CD4+ cells. The source is a human donor in good health. Material: memory CD4+ T cells from PBMCs. The chain has TRBV18 and TRBJ2-1; D assignment may be TRBD1 or TRBD2 (5 bases each). This CDR3 reads CASSPPSGRVGGNEQFF. In DNA form, the CDR3 reads TGTGCCAGCTCACCACCGTCCGGCAGGGTAGGAGGTAATGAGCAGTTCTTC.